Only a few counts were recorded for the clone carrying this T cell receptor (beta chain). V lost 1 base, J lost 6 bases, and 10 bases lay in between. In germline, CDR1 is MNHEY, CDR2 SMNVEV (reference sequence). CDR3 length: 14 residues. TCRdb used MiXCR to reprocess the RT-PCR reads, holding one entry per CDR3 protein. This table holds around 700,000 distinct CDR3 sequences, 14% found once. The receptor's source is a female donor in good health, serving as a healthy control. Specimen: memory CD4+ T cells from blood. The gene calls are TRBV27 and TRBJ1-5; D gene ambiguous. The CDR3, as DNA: TGTGCCAGCAGTTTATATGGTAGTGGTCAGCCCCAGCATTTT. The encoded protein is CASSLYGSGQPQHF.